This T cell receptor (beta chain) was identified during a study of blood T cell repertoires in COVID-19. Authors' data handling: Estimated nucleated cell counts came from reference gene primer amplification. Measured with immunoSEQ multiplex PCR; TCRdb has only the in-frame clones, and not every one. The DNA was the basis for D and trimming; V, J and clone size are from that table. The sample has roughly 390,000 clones, approximately 81% seen once. Germline lookup yields CDR1 MDHEN and CDR2 SYDVKM. The V end was cut by 3 bases, the J end by 1 base, with 13 bases between. CDR3 length: 15 amino acids. The sequencing sample was made of peripheral blood. The rearrangement uses TRBV28 and TRBJ2-7; tentative D call: TRBD2 (5 bases). This receptor was obtained from a woman between 18 and 30 years old with acute or convalescent COVID-19. The CDR3 sequence: CASSFSVAGSYEQYF. CDR3 bases: TGTGCCAGCAGTTTCTCCGTGGCGGGTTCCTACGAGCAGTACTTC. The full variable domain, in which reference TRBV28 and TRBJ2-7 provide the parts outside the CDR3, is DVKVTQSSRYLVKRTGEKVFLECVQDMDHENMFWYRQDPGLGLRLIYFSYDVKMKEKGDIPEGYSVSREKKERFSLILESASTNQTSMYLCASSFSVAGSYEQYFGPGTRLTVT.